These 10 T cell receptor beta chains were sequenced from one sample in a study of regulatory T cells in long-lasting Graves disease. HTBI primers from iRepertoire and Arm-PCR of CDR3 regions yielded the TCR beta libraries. TCRdb itself ran the multiplex PCR reads through MiXCR, one entry per CDR3 protein. The sample holds around 430,000 distinct CDR3 sequences; roughly 22% are singletons and the top ten take 13%. The time point denotes: persistent/refractory GD, antithyroid drugs over 5 years with positive TRAb. There was RNA extracted from PBMCs, and the TCR library was made from it. This specimen consisted of peripheral blood mononuclear cells (PBMCs), obtained when the disease was refractory, from a patient treated with antithyroid drugs. Source of these receptors: a female donor with Graves disease.

This clonotype was counted at least ten times. The J gene is TRBJ1-2, the V gene TRBV28, with D uncertain. CDR1 and CDR2 from the germline V gene are MDHEN and SYDVKM. V lost 3 bases and J 0 bases, leaving 14 bases between the germline ends. The CDR3 loop spans 16 amino acids. As DNA, the CDR3 is TGTGCCAGCAGTTTTAAAGGACCACACGCTAACTATGGCTACACCTTC. Translating it yields CASSFKGPHANYGYTF.

The chain links TRBV7-9 to TRBJ1-5; D is unresolved. Trimming cost V 5 bases and J 4 bases, with 12 bases left between them. Germline V gene lookup returns CDR1 SEHNR and CDR2 FQNEAQ (reference sequence). The CDR3 extends over 14 amino acids. CDR3 residues: CASSPSNINQPQHF. The CDR3, as DNA: TGTGCCAGCAGCCCAAGTAACATAAATCAGCCCCAGCATTTT.

Many counts were recorded for this clonotype. CDR3 amino acids: CASSLGQGNTGELFF. The CDR3 DNA sequence: TGTGCCAGCAGCCTGGGACAGGGAAACACCGGGGAGCTGTTTTTT. V usage is TRBV14 and J usage is TRBJ2-2, with 9 nucleotides matching TRBD1. Losses at the gene ends were 4 bases for V and 2 bases for J; bases not matched to a gene: 2. CDR3 size: 15 residues. CDR1 and CDR2 (germline): SGHDN, FVKESK.

This clonotype has a count of ten or more. The genes are TRBV7-3 and TRBJ1-1; the match to TRBD1 covers 7 bases. CDR1 is SGHTA, CDR2 FQGTGA, per germline. CDR3 size: 14 residues. V shed 4 bases and J 6 bases; nucleotides not matched to a gene: 8. The CDR3 bases are TGTGCCAGCAGCTCATCAGGGGGGGGTTCTGAAGCTTTCTTT. This translates into CASSSSGGGSEAFF.

This clonotype was counted ten times or more. The genes are TRBV10-2 and TRBJ1-1, with D unclear. The CDR3 is made up of 12 amino acids. Germline V lookup: CDR1 WSHSY, CDR2 SAAADI. Trimming pared 2 bases from V and 1 base from J, leaving 2 bases between. The CDR3 sequence: CASSEANTEAFF. DNA for the CDR3: TGCGCCAGCAGTGAGGCGAACACTGAAGCTTTCTTT.

This clonotype was observed a few times. This rearrangement joins TRBV19 to TRBJ1-2; possibly TRBD1 for D (6 bases). The germline CDR1 and CDR2 sequences are LNHDA and SQIVND (reference sequence). V was clipped by 1 base and J by 6 bases, with 15 bases between them. The CDR3 has 15 amino acids. CDR3 nucleotide sequence: TGTGCCAGTAGTATAGGTCTAGGCAGGGGAGATGGCTACACCTTC. Translated, it gives CASSIGLGRGDGYTF.

The chain uses TRBV7-2 and TRBJ2-2; TRBD1 matches 7 bases. Trimming cost V 5 bases and J 6 bases; bases outside gene matches: 9. The germline gives CDR1 SGHTA, CDR2 FQGNSA. CDR3 length: 15 amino acids. This chain's CDR3 is CASSTTGSNPGELFF. In nucleotides, the CDR3 is TGTGCCAGCAGCACGACAGGGTCGAATCCCGGGGAGCTGTTTTTT.

The chain uses TRBV3-1 and TRBJ1-4, with D perhaps matching TRBD1 (5 bases). The germline V gene encodes CDR1 LGHDT and CDR2 YNNKEL (reference sequence). This CDR3 comprises 12 residues. The ends were cut back, 4 bases at V and 8 bases at J, with 8 bases in the middle. The CDR3 coding sequence is TGTGCCAGCAGCCCGGGGGGAGAAAAACTGTTTTTT. Protein product: CASSPGGEKLFF.

This clonotype was counted ten times or more. The gene calls are TRBV28 and TRBJ2-7; the match to TRBD2 covers 11 bases. The germline V gene encodes CDR1 MDHEN and CDR2 SYDVKM. V was pared by 5 bases and J by 11 bases, with 11 bases of the junction left unmatched. The CDR3 is made up of 14 amino acids. This CDR3 is CASSLARLAGNKYF. CDR3 DNA: TGTGCCAGCAGTCTAGCTCGACTAGCGGGAAACAAGTACTTC.

This clonotype was observed a handful of times. The V and J genes are TRBV30 and TRBJ1-1; possible D gene TRBD1, 5 bases. The CDR3 covers 11 residues. The ends were cut back, 2 bases at V and 11 bases at J, with 12 bases in the middle. Germline V gene lookup returns CDR1 GTSNPN and CDR2 SVGIG (reference sequence). CDR3 coding DNA: TGTGCCTGGAGTACCGGGACGGCCGCTTTCTTT. This codes for CAWSTGTAAFF.